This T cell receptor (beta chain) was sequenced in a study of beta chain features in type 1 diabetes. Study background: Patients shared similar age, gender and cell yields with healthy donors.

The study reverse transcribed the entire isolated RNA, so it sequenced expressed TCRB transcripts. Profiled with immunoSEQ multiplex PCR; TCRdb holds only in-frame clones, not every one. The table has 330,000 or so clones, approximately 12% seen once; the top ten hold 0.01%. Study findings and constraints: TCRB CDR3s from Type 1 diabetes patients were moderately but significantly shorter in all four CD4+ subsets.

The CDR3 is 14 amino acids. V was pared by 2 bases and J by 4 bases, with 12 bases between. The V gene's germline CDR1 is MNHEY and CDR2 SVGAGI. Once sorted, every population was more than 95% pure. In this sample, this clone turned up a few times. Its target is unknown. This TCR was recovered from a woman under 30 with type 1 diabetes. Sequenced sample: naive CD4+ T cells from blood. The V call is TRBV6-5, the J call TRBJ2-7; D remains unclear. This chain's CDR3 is CASSYGTRSYEQYF. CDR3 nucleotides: TGTGCCAGCAGTTACGGTACACGCTCTTACGAGCAGTACTTC.